This T cell receptor beta chain appears in the sequencing data of a study of CD8+CD57+ T cells in acquired aplastic anemia. It was genomic DNA that served as the template for profiling TCR beta VDJ and CDR3. TCRdb called the reads again in MiXCR, with one record for every CDR3 protein. The sample comprises roughly 98,000 distinct CDR3 sequences, around 70% of which are singletons, and roughly 60% rests with the top ten. This clonotype was counted a few times. Germline CDR1 reads SGHVS; CDR2 reads FQNEAQ. This CDR3 contains 15 residues. Trimming took 2 bases from V and 4 from J, leaving 14 bases between them. The sequenced patients had an expansion of CD8+CD57+ cells seen by flow cytometry.

The chain combines TRBV7-8 with TRBJ1-2, with D possibly TRBD1 on 5 matching bases. The sequencing sample was made of sorted CD4+, CD8+, or CD8+CD57+ T cells (not recorded which) from PBMCs. This receptor was identified in a human donor with aplastic anemia. The CDR3: CASSLRGAGGYGYTF. The CDR3 region has the DNA TGTGCCAGCAGCTTACGCGGGGCCGGGGGCTATGGCTACACCTTC.